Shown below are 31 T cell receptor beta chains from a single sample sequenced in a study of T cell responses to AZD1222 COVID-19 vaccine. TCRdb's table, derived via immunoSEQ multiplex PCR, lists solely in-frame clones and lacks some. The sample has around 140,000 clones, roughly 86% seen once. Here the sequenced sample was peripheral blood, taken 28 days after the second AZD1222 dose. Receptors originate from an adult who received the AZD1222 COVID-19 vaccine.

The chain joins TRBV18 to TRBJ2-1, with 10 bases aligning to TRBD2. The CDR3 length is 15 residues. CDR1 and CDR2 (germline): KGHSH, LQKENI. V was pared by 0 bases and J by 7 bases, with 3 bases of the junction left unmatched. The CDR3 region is CASSPPNSGRNEQFF. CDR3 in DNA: TGTGCCAGCTCACCACCTAATAGCGGGAGGAATGAGCAGTTCTTC. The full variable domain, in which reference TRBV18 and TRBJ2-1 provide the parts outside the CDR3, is NAGVMQNPRHLVRRRGQEARLRCSPMKGHSHVYWYRQLPEEGLKFMVYLQKENIIDESGMPKERFSAEFPKEGPSILRIQQVVRGDSAAYFCASSPPNSGRNEQFFGPGTRLTVL.

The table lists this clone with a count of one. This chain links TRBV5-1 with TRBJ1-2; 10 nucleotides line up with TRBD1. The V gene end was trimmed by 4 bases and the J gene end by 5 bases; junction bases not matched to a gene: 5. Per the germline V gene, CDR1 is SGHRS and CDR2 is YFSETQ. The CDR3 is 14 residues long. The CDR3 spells CASSADRGVYGYTF. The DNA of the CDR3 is TGCGCCAGCAGCGCGGACAGGGGGGTATATGGCTACACCTTC. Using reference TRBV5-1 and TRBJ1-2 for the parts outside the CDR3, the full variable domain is KAGVTQTPRYLIKTRGQQVTLSCSPISGHRSVSWYQQTPGQGLQFLFEYFSETQRNKGNFPGRFSGRQFSNSRSEMNVSTLELGDSALYLCASSADRGVYGYTFGSGTRLTVV.

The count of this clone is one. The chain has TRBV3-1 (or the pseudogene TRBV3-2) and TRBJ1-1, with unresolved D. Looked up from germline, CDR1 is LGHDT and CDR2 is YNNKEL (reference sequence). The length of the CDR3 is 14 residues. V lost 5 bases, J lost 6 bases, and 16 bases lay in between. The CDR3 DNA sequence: TGTGCCAGCAGCTCCCTTGAAGGACGGGCTGAAGCTTTCTTT. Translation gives CASSSLEGRAEAFF.

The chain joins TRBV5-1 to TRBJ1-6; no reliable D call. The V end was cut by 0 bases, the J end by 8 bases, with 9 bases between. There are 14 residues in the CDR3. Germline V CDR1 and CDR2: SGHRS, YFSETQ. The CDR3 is CASSLAPLDSPLHF. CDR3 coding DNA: TGCGCCAGCAGCTTGGCCCCGTTGGATTCACCCCTCCACTTT.

CDR3 loop: CAEAKGQGPYEQYF. The CDR3 bases are TGTGCCGAAGCCAAGGGACAGGGGCCCTACGAGCAGTACTTC. This chain connects TRBV2 to TRBJ2-7, with 10 bases aligning to TRBD1. Trimming removed 11 bases from V and 2 bases from J; junction bases left unmatched: 9. The CDR3 is 14 residues long. CDR1 is SNHLY, CDR2 FYNNEI, per germline.

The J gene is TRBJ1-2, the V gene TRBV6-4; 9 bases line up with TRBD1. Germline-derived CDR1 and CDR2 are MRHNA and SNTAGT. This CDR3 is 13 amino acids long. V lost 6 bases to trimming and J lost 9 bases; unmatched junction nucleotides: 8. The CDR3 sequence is CASRPGQGLRYTF. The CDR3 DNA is TGTGCCAGCAGGCCGGGACAGGGTCTGCGCTACACCTTC.

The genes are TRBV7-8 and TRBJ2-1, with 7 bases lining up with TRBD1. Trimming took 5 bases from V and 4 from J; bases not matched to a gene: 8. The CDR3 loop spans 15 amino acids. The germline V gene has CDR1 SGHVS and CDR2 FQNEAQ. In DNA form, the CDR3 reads TGTGCCAGCAGCGGAACCTCGGGACAGTACAATGAGCAGTTCTTC. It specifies CASSGTSGQYNEQFF.

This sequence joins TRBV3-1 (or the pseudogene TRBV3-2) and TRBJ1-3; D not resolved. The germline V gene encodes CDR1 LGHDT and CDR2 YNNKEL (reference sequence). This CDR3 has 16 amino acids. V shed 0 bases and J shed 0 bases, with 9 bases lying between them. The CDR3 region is CASSQDRALSGNTIYF. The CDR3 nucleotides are TGTGCCAGCAGCCAAGATCGAGCCCTCTCTGGAAACACCATATATTTT.

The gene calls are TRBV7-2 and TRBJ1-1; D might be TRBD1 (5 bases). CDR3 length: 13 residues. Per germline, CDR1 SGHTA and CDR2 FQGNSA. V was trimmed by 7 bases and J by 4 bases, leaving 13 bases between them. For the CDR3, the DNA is TGTGCCAGCACCCCATGGGGGGGCACTGAAGCTTTCTTT. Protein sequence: CASTPWGGTEAFF.

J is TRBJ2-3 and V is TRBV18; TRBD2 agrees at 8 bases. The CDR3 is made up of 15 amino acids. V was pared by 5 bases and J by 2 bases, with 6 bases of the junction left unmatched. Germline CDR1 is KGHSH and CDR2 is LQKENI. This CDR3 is CASSKLAEATDTQYF. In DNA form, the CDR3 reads TGTGCCAGCTCAAAACTAGCGGAGGCCACAGATACGCAGTATTTT. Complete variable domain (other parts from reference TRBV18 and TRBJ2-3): NAGVMQNPRHLVRRRGQEARLRCSPMKGHSHVYWYRQLPEEGLKFMVYLQKENIIDESGMPKERFSAEFPKEGPSILRIQQVVRGDSAAYFCASSKLAEATDTQYFGPGTRLTVL.

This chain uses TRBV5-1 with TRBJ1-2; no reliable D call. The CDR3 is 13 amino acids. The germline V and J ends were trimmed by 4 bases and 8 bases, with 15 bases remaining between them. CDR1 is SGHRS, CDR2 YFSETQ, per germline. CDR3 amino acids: CASSPLGAGGYTF. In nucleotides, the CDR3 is TGCGCCAGCAGCCCCTTGGGAGCGGGGGGCTACACCTTC.

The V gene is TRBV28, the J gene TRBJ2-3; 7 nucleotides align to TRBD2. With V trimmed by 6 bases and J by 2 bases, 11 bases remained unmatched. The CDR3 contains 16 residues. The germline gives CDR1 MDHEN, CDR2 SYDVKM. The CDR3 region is CASRLLGRGTTDTQYF. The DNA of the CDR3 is TGTGCCAGCAGACTCTTGGGGCGGGGGACCACAGATACGCAGTATTTT.

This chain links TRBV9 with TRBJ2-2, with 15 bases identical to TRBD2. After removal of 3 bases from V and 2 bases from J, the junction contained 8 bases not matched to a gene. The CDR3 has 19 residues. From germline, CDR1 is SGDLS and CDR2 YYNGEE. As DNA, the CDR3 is TGTGCCAGCAGCGCACTGGGACTAGCGGGGGGCCTTAACACCGGGGAGCTGTTTTTT. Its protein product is CASSALGLAGGLNTGELFF.

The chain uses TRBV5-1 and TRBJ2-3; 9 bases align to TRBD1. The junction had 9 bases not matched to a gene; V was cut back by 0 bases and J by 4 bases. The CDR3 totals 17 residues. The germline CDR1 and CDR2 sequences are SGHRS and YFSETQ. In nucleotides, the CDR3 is TGCGCCAGCAGCTTGGAAGACAGGGGGTCGGGTGCAGATACGCAGTATTTT. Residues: CASSLEDRGSGADTQYF.

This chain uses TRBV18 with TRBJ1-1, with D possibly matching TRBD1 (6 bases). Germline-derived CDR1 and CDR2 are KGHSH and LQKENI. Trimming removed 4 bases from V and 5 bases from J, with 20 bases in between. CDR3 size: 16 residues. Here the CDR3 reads CASSRDTVVVDTEAFF. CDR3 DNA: TGTGCCAGCTCACGGGACACCGTGGTTGTAGATACTGAAGCTTTCTTT. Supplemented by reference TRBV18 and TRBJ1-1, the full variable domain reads NAGVMQNPRHLVRRRGQEARLRCSPMKGHSHVYWYRQLPEEGLKFMVYLQKENIIDESGMPKERFSAEFPKEGPSILRIQQVVRGDSAAYFCASSRDTVVVDTEAFFGQGTRLTVV.

The CDR3 region has the DNA TGCAGCGTTGAAGGGGACAGGGTTTCCCGGAGTTCCTACAATGAGCAGTTCTTC. Its protein is CSVEGDRVSRSSYNEQFF. This chain connects TRBV29-1 to TRBJ2-1, with TRBD1 identical over 9 bases. The V segment lost 1 base and the J segment 1 base; nucleotides outside the gene matches: 11. This CDR3 spans 18 amino acids. The germline CDR1 and CDR2 sequences are SQVTM and ANQGSEA.

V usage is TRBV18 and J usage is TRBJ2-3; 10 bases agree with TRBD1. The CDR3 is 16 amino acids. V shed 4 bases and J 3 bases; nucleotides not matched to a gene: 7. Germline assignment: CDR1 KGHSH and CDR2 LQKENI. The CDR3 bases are TGTGCCAGCTCACGGGAGACAGGGGGCGCGACAGATACGCAGTATTTT. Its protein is CASSRETGGATDTQYF.

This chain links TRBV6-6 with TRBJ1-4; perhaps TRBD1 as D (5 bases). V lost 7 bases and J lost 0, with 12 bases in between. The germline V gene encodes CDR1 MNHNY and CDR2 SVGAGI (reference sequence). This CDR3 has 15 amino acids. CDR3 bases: TGTGCCAGCACCCAGGGTGGTGCAACTAATGAAAAACTGTTTTTT. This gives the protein CASTQGGATNEKLFF.

The CDR3 DNA reads as TGTGCCAGCAGCCAATATGAGGGACTAGTCCAAGAGACCCAGTACTTC. Protein: CASSQYEGLVQETQYF. The chain carries TRBV3-1 (or the pseudogene TRBV3-2) and TRBJ2-5; 8 nucleotides align to TRBD2. The germline V gene encodes CDR1 LGHDT and CDR2 YNNKEL (reference sequence). V shed 2 bases and J 1 base; nucleotides not matched to a gene: 6. The CDR3 length is 16 residues.

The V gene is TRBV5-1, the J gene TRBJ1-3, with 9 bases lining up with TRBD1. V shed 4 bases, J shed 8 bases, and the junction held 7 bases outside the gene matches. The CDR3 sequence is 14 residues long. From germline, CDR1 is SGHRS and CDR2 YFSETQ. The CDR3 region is CASSGRTGEDTIYF. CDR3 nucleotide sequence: TGCGCCAGCAGCGGGAGGACAGGGGAAGACACCATATATTTT.

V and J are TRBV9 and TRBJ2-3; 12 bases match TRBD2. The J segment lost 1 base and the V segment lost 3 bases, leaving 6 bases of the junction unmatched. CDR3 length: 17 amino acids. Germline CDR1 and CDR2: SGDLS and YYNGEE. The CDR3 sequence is CASSDRGLAGGTDTQYF. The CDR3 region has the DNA TGTGCCAGCAGCGACAGGGGACTAGCGGGTGGCACAGATACGCAGTATTTT. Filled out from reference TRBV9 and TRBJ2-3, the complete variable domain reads DSGVTQTPKHLITATGQRVTLRCSPRSGDLSVYWYQQSLDQGLQFLIQYYNGEERAKGNILERFSAQQFPDLHSELNLSSLELGDSALYFCASSDRGLAGGTDTQYFGPGTRLTVL.

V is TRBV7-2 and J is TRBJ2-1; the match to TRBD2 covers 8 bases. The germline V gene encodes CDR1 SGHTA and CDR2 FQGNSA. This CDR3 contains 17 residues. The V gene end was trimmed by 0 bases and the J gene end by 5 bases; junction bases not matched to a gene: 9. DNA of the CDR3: TGTGCCAGCAGCTTAGCGTACGGGACTAGACCTAACAATGAGCAGTTCTTC. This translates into CASSLAYGTRPNNEQFF.

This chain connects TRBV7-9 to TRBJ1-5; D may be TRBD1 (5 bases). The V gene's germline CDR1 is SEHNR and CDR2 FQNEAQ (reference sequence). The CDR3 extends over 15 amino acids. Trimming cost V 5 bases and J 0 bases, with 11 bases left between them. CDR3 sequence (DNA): TGTGCCAGCAGCCCCCTCGGGGCTAGCAATCAGCCCCAGCATTTT. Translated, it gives CASSPLGASNQPQHF.

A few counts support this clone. The CDR3 DNA follows: TGTGCCAGCAGCTTAGCGCAGGGGGAGAATAGCAATCAGCCCCAGCATTTT. It specifies CASSLAQGENSNQPQHF. V usage is TRBV7-8 and J usage is TRBJ1-5, with 7 bases identical to TRBD1. The CDR3 loop spans 17 amino acids. The V segment lost 0 bases and the J segment 0 bases; nucleotides outside the gene matches: 5. Germline CDR1 reads SGHVS; CDR2 reads FQNEAQ.

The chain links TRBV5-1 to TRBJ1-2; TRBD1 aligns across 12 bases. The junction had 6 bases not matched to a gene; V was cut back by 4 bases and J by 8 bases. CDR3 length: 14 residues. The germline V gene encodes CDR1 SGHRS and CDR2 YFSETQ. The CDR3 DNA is TGCGCCAGCAGCGGGGGACAGGGGGCGCGAGGCTACACCTTC. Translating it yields CASSGGQGARGYTF.

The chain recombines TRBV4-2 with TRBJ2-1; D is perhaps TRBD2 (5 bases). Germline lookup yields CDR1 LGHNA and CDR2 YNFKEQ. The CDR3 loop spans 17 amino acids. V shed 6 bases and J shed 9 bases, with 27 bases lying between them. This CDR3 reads CASRSSGNDGEIGEQFF. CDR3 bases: TGTGCCAGCAGATCCTCGGGCAACGACGGGGAGATTGGTGAGCAGTTCTTC.

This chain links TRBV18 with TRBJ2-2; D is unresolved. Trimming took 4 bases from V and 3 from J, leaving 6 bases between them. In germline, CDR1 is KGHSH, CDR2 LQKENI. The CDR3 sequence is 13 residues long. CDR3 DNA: TGTGCCAGCTCACAAAGGGACACCGGGGAGCTGTTTTTT. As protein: CASSQRDTGELFF.

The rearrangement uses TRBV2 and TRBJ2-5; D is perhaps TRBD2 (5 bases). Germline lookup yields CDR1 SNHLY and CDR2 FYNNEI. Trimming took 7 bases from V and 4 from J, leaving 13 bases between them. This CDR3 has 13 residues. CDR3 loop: CASTLGVRETQYF. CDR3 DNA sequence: TGTGCCAGCACGCTGGGAGTGCGAGAGACCCAGTACTTC.

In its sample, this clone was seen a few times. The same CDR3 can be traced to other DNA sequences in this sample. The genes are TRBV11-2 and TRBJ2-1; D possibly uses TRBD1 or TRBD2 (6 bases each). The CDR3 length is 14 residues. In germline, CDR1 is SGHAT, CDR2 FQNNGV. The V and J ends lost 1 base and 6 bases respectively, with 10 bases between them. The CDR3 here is CASSLVGGGNEQFF. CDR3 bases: TGTGCCAGCAGCTTAGTTGGAGGGGGCAATGAGCAGTTCTTC.

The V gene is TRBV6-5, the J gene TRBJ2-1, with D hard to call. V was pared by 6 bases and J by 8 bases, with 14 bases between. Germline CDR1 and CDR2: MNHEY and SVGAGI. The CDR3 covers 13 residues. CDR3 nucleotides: TGTGCCAGCAGACCCCCGTATATTCATGAGCAGTTCTTC. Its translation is CASRPPYIHEQFF.

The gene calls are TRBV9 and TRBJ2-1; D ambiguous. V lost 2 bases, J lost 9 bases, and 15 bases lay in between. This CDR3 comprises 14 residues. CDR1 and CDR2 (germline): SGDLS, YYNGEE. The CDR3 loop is CASSVRGSVAEQFF. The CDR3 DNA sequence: TGTGCCAGCAGCGTGAGAGGTTCTGTAGCTGAGCAGTTCTTC.